A selection of T cell receptor beta chains follows, all from one sample in a study of T cell responses to AZD1222 COVID-19 vaccine. Sequencing used immunoSEQ multiplex PCR; TCRdb keeps in-frame clones, though not all of them. The sample has some 55,000 clones, about 85% seen once. This specimen consisted of peripheral blood, obtained on day 0 of AZD1222 vaccination. These receptor sequences come from an adult in good health. The CDR3 runs from the conserved cysteine through the conserved F or W. Size tells how often a clone was seen (once, few, many) or the class of an expanded clone, and some rows leave it out.

TRBV7-2	NA	TRBJ2-6	CASSLAGTGSSGANVLTF
TRBV5-6	NA	TRBJ1-4	CASSLIRDRTNEKLFF
TRBV11-2	NA	TRBJ1-6	CASSYSQGTYNSPLHF
TRBV5-1	once	TRBJ2-1	CASSLSGQYNEQFF
TRBV7-6	NA	TRBJ1-2	CASSSGLAPNYGYTF
TRBV5-1	few	TRBJ2-2	CASSFREKNTGELFF
TRBV18	NA	TRBJ1-5	CASSTTGTGLSNQPQHF
TRBV7-2	once	TRBJ1-1	CASSPTQGTEAFF
TRBV24-1	few	TRBJ1-2	CATTIPGPDSNYGYTF
TRBV7-2	NA	TRBJ2-5	CASSFRTARGWKETQYF
TRBV19	NA	TRBJ2-3	CASSISDTQYF
TRBV9	NA	TRBJ2-1	CASNPGAGGHYNEQFF
TRBV30	once	TRBJ1-2	CAWNMGGDGGYTF
TRBV4-2	once	TRBJ1-3	CASSQEDTRSGNTIYF
TRBV5-1	NA	TRBJ2-5	CASSRTSGEGETQYF
TRBV19	NA	TRBJ1-2	CASSRGQGAIPNYGYTF
TRBV4-3	once	TRBJ1-2	CASSQAGGANYGYTF
TRBV3-1/TRBV3-2	NA	TRBJ2-3	CASSLSGLSIPDTQYF
TRBV19	NA	TRBJ2-1	CASSNQRDGNEQFF